These 15 T cell receptor beta chains were all obtained from the same sample, sequenced in a study of lung T cells in sarcoidosis with Löfgren's syndrome. TCRdb called the reads again in MiXCR, with one record for every CDR3 protein. Of 60,000 or so distinct CDR3 sequences in the sample, approximately 21% were seen once. The specimen was CD4+ T cells from PBMCs. The receptors were sampled from a human donor with sarcoidosis (Löfgren's syndrome or another form), or a control subject (not recorded which).

This rearrangement joins TRBV3-1 to TRBJ2-1, with a weak D call TRBD2 (5 bases). This CDR3 has 17 residues. The germline CDR1 and CDR2 sequences are LGHDT and YNNKEL (reference sequence). Trimming shortened V by 0 bases and J by 1 base, and 13 bases separated the two germline ends. The CDR3 loop is CASSQDQASSSYNEQFF. Here the CDR3 DNA reads TGTGCCAGCAGCCAAGATCAGGCTAGCAGTTCCTACAATGAGCAGTTCTTC.

The table lists this clonotype with many counts. The V gene is TRBV7-2, the J gene TRBJ1-1; D ambiguous. The germline V and J ends were trimmed by 2 bases and 6 bases, with 10 bases remaining between them. CDR1 SGHTA and CDR2 FQGNSA come from the germline V gene. CDR3 length: 13 residues. The CDR3 sequence is CASSLFLNSEAFF. In nucleotides, the CDR3 is TGTGCCAGCAGCTTATTCCTAAATTCTGAAGCTTTCTTT.

The chain joins TRBV5-6 to TRBJ2-5; 9 positions agree with TRBD1. The CDR3 loop spans 16 amino acids. Germline CDR1 reads SGHDT; CDR2 reads YYEEEE. Germline trimming cut 4 bases from V and 2 bases from J; bases unmatched to any gene: 9. The CDR3 sequence: CASSAPTGGKQETQYF. The CDR3 region has the DNA TGTGCCAGCAGCGCCCCGACAGGGGGAAAGCAAGAGACCCAGTACTTC.

This clonotype has more than one count but fewer than ten. The J gene is TRBJ2-5, the V gene TRBV7-9, with 11 bases aligning to TRBD2. With 5 bases clipped from V and 1 base from J, the junction kept 9 bases outside the gene matches. CDR3 length: 17 residues. Germline assignment: CDR1 SEHNR and CDR2 FQNEAQ (reference sequence). CDR3 nucleotide sequence: TGTGCCAGCAGCCCTGGTCTAACTAGCGGGAGCCAAGAGACCCAGTACTTC. Its translation is CASSPGLTSGSQETQYF.

This clonotype was seen repeatedly, ten times or more. This CDR3 is CSARVRQGVNTEAFF. The CDR3 DNA is TGCAGTGCTAGAGTACGACAGGGCGTGAACACTGAAGCTTTCTTT. The rearrangement links TRBV20-1 to TRBJ1-1; 7 bases fit TRBD1. Germline CDR1 DFQATT, CDR2 SNEGSKA (reference sequence). The CDR3 is 15 residues long. V shed 1 base and J 0 bases; nucleotides not matched to a gene: 5.

Relative to its sample, this clonotype is medium-sized. The chain joins TRBV6-1 to TRBJ2-6; maybe TRBD2 (5 bases). Deletions cut 6 bases from V and 0 bases from J, with 9 bases between. The germline V gene encodes CDR1 MNHNS and CDR2 SASEGT. The CDR3 has 15 residues. CDR3: CASRRGGSGANVLTF. In nucleotides, the CDR3 is TGTGCCAGCAGACGGGGTGGCTCTGGGGCCAACGTCCTGACTTTC.

This clonotype occurred many times. The chain combines TRBV24-1 with TRBJ1-2; D gene uncertain. V was clipped by 7 bases and J by 3 bases, with 14 bases between them. The CDR3 extends over 14 amino acids. Germline V gives CDR1 KGHDR, CDR2 SFDVKD. In nucleotides, the CDR3 is TGTGCCACCAGCCCAAACCCGTTAGACTATGGCTACACCTTC. It specifies CATSPNPLDYGYTF.

Of note for this clonotype: A much larger clone is a single base away; this may be a read error. V is TRBV2 and J is TRBJ2-5; no definite D call. The CDR3 has 12 residues. CDR1 and CDR2 from the germline V gene are SNHLY and FYNNEI. CDR3 sequence reads: CAGRPAQETQYF. The CDR3 DNA reads TGTGCCGGCAGACCAGCCCAAGAGACCCAGTACTTC.

This clonotype was found many times. This sequence joins TRBV11-2 and TRBJ2-7; D is ambiguous. CDR1 is SGHAT, CDR2 FQNNGV, per germline. Trimming removed 5 bases at V and 7 bases at J, with 27 bases between. There are 17 residues in the CDR3. This CDR3 reads CASSPPSLVAALGEQYF. DNA of the CDR3: TGTGCCAGCAGCCCGCCTTCCTTAGTAGCTGCCTTGGGGGAGCAGTACTTC.

This clonotype was detected ten times or more. The chain carries TRBV28 and TRBJ2-1; D might be TRBD1 or TRBD2, each matching 6 bases. The V gene's germline CDR1 is MDHEN and CDR2 SYDVKM. Trimming took off 7 bases at V and 4 bases at J, with 20 bases between the two ends. CDR3 length equals 16 residues. The CDR3 region is CASKRRGATLYNEQFF. The CDR3 region has the DNA TGTGCCAGCAAGAGGAGGGGGGCGACCCTTTACAATGAGCAGTTCTTC.

This clonotype was picked up many times. The chain has TRBV6-6 and TRBJ1-6; D remains unclear. Germline CDR1 MNHNY, CDR2 SVGAGI (reference sequence). The CDR3 is made up of 18 amino acids. The ends were cut back, 0 bases at V and 0 bases at J, with 12 bases in the middle. The DNA for the CDR3 is TGTGCCAGCAGTTACTCAGGCCGAACTAGCTCCTATAATTCACCCCTCCACTTT. It is translated as CASSYSGRTSSYNSPLHF.

The chain recombines TRBV19 with TRBJ2-3, with TRBD2 matching 9 bases. V lost 9 bases and J lost 2; bases outside the gene matches: 6. The germline V gene encodes CDR1 LNHDA and CDR2 SQIVND (reference sequence). The CDR3 extends over 14 amino acids. CDR3 DNA: TGTGCCAGCGCTCGACTAGCGGACACAGATACGCAGTATTTT. Encoded protein: CASARLADTDTQYF.

By share, this clonotype ranks as medium-sized. The rearrangement joins TRBV6-1 to TRBJ2-7, with D unclear. V was pared by 5 bases and J by 0 bases, with 8 bases between. This CDR3 contains 13 residues. The V gene's germline CDR1 is MNHNS and CDR2 SASEGT. The DNA of the CDR3 is TGTGCCAGCAGTCCGCCCTCCTCCTACGAGCAGTACTTC. It yields the protein CASSPPSSYEQYF.

Regarding this clonotype: With a much larger clone just one base away, this may be a read error. This chain links TRBV20-1 with TRBJ2-1; D uncertain. Germline CDR1 and CDR2: DFQATT and SNEGSKA (reference sequence). Deletions cut 6 bases from V and 8 bases from J, with 20 bases between. This CDR3 is built from 14 residues. DNA of the CDR3: TGCAGTGCAGTACAGTGGGCGCGGTTCGATGAGCAGTTCTTC. It is translated as CSAVQWARFDEQFF.

On this clonotype: A much larger clone lies a single base off, so this may be a read error. The chain combines TRBV28 with TRBJ1-2; D ambiguous. CDR1 is MDHEN, CDR2 SYDVKM, per germline. The CDR3 covers 17 residues. The CDR3 loop is CTSSLPPKWIYRYGYTF. Here the CDR3 DNA reads TGTACCAGCAGTTTACCCCCGAAGTGGATTTACCGCTATGGCTACACCTTC.